This T cell receptor beta chain originates from a study of OX40 agonist ivuxolimab in advanced cancers. Study results and caveats: CD8+ T cells were the subset that, on average, had more expanded clones than CD4+.

About this clone: Antigen specificity is unknown.

The CDR3 has 17 residues. Losses at the gene ends were 0 bases for V and 5 bases for J; bases not matched to a gene: 8. Germline V gene data show CDR1 as SGHDT and CDR2 as YYEEEE. Sequencing used immunoSEQ multiplex PCR; TCRdb keeps in-frame clones, though not all of them. The sample has tens of thousands of clones, roughly 84% seen once. This sequence originates from an adult with an advanced solid tumor such as melanoma, head and neck, liver or kidney cancer. The V gene is TRBV5-6, the J gene TRBJ1-4; 9 nucleotides line up with TRBD1. The sample in question was CD4+ or CD8+ T cells sorted from blood, obtained in a trial of the OX40 agonist ivuxolimab. CDR3 sequence reads: CASSLAGETGGNEKLFF. In DNA form, the CDR3 reads TGTGCCAGCAGCTTGGCCGGGGAGACAGGGGGGAATGAAAAACTGTTTTTT.